This TCR beta chain was identified during a study of regulatory T cells in long-lasting Graves disease. Study-level points and caveats: The TCR repertoire of persistent Graves' patients was less diverse than that of newly diagnosed ones.

From germline, CDR1 is SGHVS and CDR2 FQNEAQ. CDR3 length: 13 residues. Trimming pared 0 bases from V and 4 bases from J, leaving 7 bases between. Ten or more counts support this clonotype. The antigen is undetermined. Described time point: newly diagnosed GD, antithyroid drugs for less than 3 months. Extracted PBMC RNA gave rise to the TCR library. Clinicians diagnosed Graves' disease using American Thyroid Association guidelines. An endocrinology department located in Xi'an, China, was where the patients came from. Assembly of TCR beta libraries relied on iRepertoire HTBI primers together with Arm-PCR of CDR3 regions. MiXCR was run by TCRdb on the multiplex PCR reads, yielding one entry per CDR3 protein. The profile shows 550,000 or so distinct CDR3 sequences, approximately 12% of them singletons. These data also formed part of another study, on T cells in Graves' hyperthyroidism and ophthalmopathy. This second report adds: With the HTBI primer set, the TCR CDR3 went through a first round of RT-PCR.

The rearrangement uses TRBV7-8 and TRBJ2-7; D gene uncertain. Here the sequenced sample was peripheral blood mononuclear cells (PBMCs), taken at new diagnosis, from a patient treated with antithyroid drugs. This sequence originates from a woman in her twenties or thirties with Graves disease. This CDR3 reads CASSLATQYEQYF. The DNA for the CDR3 is TGTGCCAGCAGCTTAGCAACGCAGTACGAGCAGTACTTC.